These T cell receptor beta chains were read from a single sample in a study of cytomegalovirus exposure and HLA in healthy donors. Some clones are missing from TCRdb's copy, which holds only in-frame ones; the method was immunoSEQ multiplex PCR. The sample lists 150,000 to 200,000 clones; roughly 88% were seen once. Sequenced sample: PBMCs. These receptors were obtained from a woman aged 18-30 years in good health and CMV-seronegative. CDR3s include the opening cysteine and the closing phenylalanine or tryptophan. The D gene is left open where the match is weak. Some rows mark clone size as missing; the rest say once, few, many or name a class of expanded clone.

TRBV2	NA	TRBJ2-7	NA	CASSVDHEQYF	TGTGCCAGCAGCGTCGATCACGAGCAGTACTTC
TRBV9	TRBD1	TRBJ1-1	NA	CASSPDRGEAFF	TGTGCCAGCAGCCCGGACAGGGGTGAAGCTTTCTTT
TRBV2	NA	TRBJ1-5	NA	CASRGQHSNQPQHF	TGTGCCAGCAGAGGACAGCATAGCAATCAGCCCCAGCATTTT
TRBV19	NA	TRBJ1-2	NA	CASSLAGVINYGYTF	TGTGCCAGTAGTTTAGCAGGGGTTATTAACTATGGCTACACCTTC
TRBV28	NA	TRBJ1-3	NA	CASSPPVPSGNTIYF	TGTGCCAGCAGTCCCCCCGTTCCCAGCGGGAACACCATATATTTT
TRBV28	NA	TRBJ1-1	NA	CASSSTGTPSPEAFF	TGTGCCAGCAGTTCTACCGGGACACCCAGTCCTGAAGCTTTCTTT
TRBV10-2	NA	TRBJ2-1	few	CASSKTGGANEQFF	TGCGCCAGCAGCAAGACAGGAGGAGCCAATGAGCAGTTCTTC
TRBV28	NA	TRBJ2-4	NA	CATLSGGLAKNIQYF	TGTGCCACCCTCTCCGGGGGACTAGCCAAAAACATTCAGTACTTC
TRBV11-2	NA	TRBJ1-1	NA	CASSPRGTEAFF	TGTGCCAGCAGCCCCCGGGGCACTGAAGCTTTCTTT
TRBV27	NA	TRBJ1-2	NA	CASSPRPGDGGYTF	TGTGCCAGCAGTCCCCGTCCAGGGGATGGGGGCTACACCTTC
TRBV6-6	TRBD1	TRBJ2-7	NA	CASSSWEGGAYEQYF	TGTGCCAGCAGTTCCTGGGAAGGGGGCGCGTACGAGCAGTACTTC
TRBV9	NA	TRBJ1-1	NA	CASSRRQTANTEAFF	TGTGCCAGCAGCCGAAGACAAACAGCGAACACTGAAGCTTTCTTT
TRBV6-5	NA	TRBJ2-2	NA	CASSIQGGGGELFF	TGTGCCAGCAGTATACAGGGGGGAGGGGGGGAGCTGTTTTTT
TRBV6-1	TRBD1	TRBJ1-1	NA	CASHTRDRLNTEAFF	TGTGCCAGCCACACCCGGGACAGGCTGAACACTGAAGCTTTCTTT
TRBV30	NA	TRBJ1-6	NA	CAGHSGTGNSPLHF	TGTGCCGGACACTCCGGGACTGGGAATTCACCCCTCCACTTT